This T cell receptor (beta chain) was documented in a study of T cell repertoires in cytomegalovirus infection (dated by TCRdb to between 2018 and 2020). Notes on the research overall: The HLA type of each donor mattered for the analysis, because public TCR beta signatures pointed to carriage of CMV infection along with the matching HLA type.

The junction shows trimming of 6 bases on V and 3 bases on J, and the gene matches do not reach 11 bases of it. Looking up the germline V gene yields CDR1 SQVTM and CDR2 ANQGSEA. Inclusive of the bounding cysteine and phenylalanine, the CDR3 is 15 residues long. Only the CDR3 DNA stays, 45 bases, in frame from base 1. What the research found in general, with its limitations: Carriers of CMV infection plus the relevant HLA type were discriminated by the cumulative frequency of public TCR beta family members in the study cohort and in an independent approximately 400-donor cohort. The ex vivo response was dominated by HLA-C-restricted CMV-specific TCR beta clonotypes, and the single most frequent clonotype in two of eight donors was supplied by these HLA-C-restricted clonotypes.

Sequencing was performed on an Illumina HiSeq 1500. Using fastp at Q25 and MiXCR, TCRdb reprocessed the public reads and kept productive beta chains. Each entry merges the rows of one CDR3 protein and shows their most common DNA and genes. For this sample there are 300,000 or so distinct CDR3 sequences; roughly a quarter appear just once. The ten largest clones take up about 14% of the sample. As regards this clonotype: The clone's antigen remains unknown. No much larger clone is present one base from it, and per-base qualities are unavailable.

This receptor was identified in a human donor in good health (CMV status not recorded). Some clones in this sample may be carry-over from other donors' samples. This sequence uses TRBV29-1 and TRBJ2-7; 10 of the junction bases match TRBD2. Specimen: PBMCs. This receptor carries the CDR3 CSVRDSGRLIYEQYF. The sequenced DNA is TGCAGCGTCCGAGATAGCGGGAGGTTAATCTACGAGCAGTACTTC.